This T cell receptor beta chain derives from a study of early T cells in non-severe SARS-CoV-2 infection. Study background: Bulk RNA from unsorted whole blood was sequenced; chains were unpaired. Findings and limits, study-wide: Sequences matched to VDJdb favored anti-spike CD8 responses, while private and CD4 specificities were missed.

The germline gives CDR1 KGHDR, CDR2 SFDVKD. CDR3 length equals 17 residues. Unique molecular identifiers were attached to individual cDNA molecules. Each CDR3 protein is one row after TCRdb ran MiXCR on the 5' RACE reads. In the table there are 70,000 to 95,000 distinct CDR3 sequences, roughly 14% of which are singletons. About this clonotype: What it binds is not known. Sequence at one end of the junction differs from germline and may be a read error.

The chain couples TRBV24-1 to TRBJ2-1; D perhaps matches TRBD2 (5 bases). The clonotype originates from an adult who was a healthcare worker with PCR-confirmed SARS-CoV-2 infection or an uninfected control (not recorded which). The sample taken for sequencing was whole blood. The DNA for the CDR3 is TGTGCCATCAGTACGAACGGGCGGGCCGGATCCTACAATGAGCAGTTCTTC. Translating it yields CAISTNGRAGSYNEQFF.